The 2 T cell receptor beta chains presented below share a single source sample, sequenced in a study of blood T cell repertoires in COVID-19. Sequencing used immunoSEQ multiplex PCR; TCRdb keeps in-frame clones, though not all of them. The sample shows tens of thousands of clones, about 90% of them seen only once. Sequences were obtained from peripheral blood. The receptors here all came from a woman aged 50 to 65 with active or convalescent COVID-19.

This clone was recorded only once. The chain has TRBV29-1 and TRBJ2-5; 12 bases fit TRBD2. CDR1 is SQVTM and CDR2 is ANQGSEA in the germline V gene. The V and J ends lost 5 bases and 2 bases, in that order; junction bases with no gene match: 6. The CDR3 loop spans 15 amino acids. The CDR3 DNA is TGCAGCGTTTCAAACGGACTAGCGGGACAAGAGACCCAGTACTTC. The encoded protein is CSVSNGLAGQETQYF. Full variable domain (remainder filled in from reference TRBV29-1 and TRBJ2-5): SAVISQKPSRDICQRGTSLTIQCQVDSQVTMMFWYRQQPGQSLTLIATANQGSEATYESGFVIDKFPISRPNLTFSTLTVSNMSPEDSSIYLCSVSNGLAGQETQYFGPGTRLLVL.

The chain couples TRBV3-1 (or the pseudogene TRBV3-2) to TRBJ1-1; the D is unclear. The CDR3 covers 12 residues. With 4 bases removed from V and 11 bases from J, the gap between germline ends came to 14 bases. Germline lookup yields CDR1 LGHDT and CDR2 YNNKEL (reference sequence). The CDR3 DNA is TGTGCCAGCAGCCTCTCCGGAGGGATTGCTTTCTTT. Protein product: CASSLSGGIAFF.